The clone carrying this T cell receptor (beta chain) was recorded a few times. Its target is not known. This record belongs to a study of T-cell reconstitution after alpha-beta-depleted transplantation in children. The TCRbeta library was prepared with unique molecular identifiers. TCRdb fed the PCR reads into MiXCR, producing one record per CDR3 protein. Altogether a few hundred thousand distinct CDR3 sequences are present, roughly 15% being singletons, with the ten largest covering around 28%. Study findings and constraints: T-cell counts and diversity at one year post-transplant came mainly from newly produced T cells. For some patients, TCRbeta diversity was high at day 60 because of recipient T cells and thymic progenitors that survived. At around two months after transplant, the alpha-beta T cells were reportedly derived from several hundred expanded clones that came from non-depleted graft cells.

V lost 3 bases to trimming and J lost 5 bases, with 8 bases between them. Germline V gene data show CDR1 as SGHVS and CDR2 as FQNEAQ. The length of the CDR3 is 13 residues. The specimen comprised PBMCs, mostly from graft donor cells, sampled 360 days after TCRalphabeta/CD19-depleted stem cell transplant. The chain employs TRBV7-8 and TRBJ2-1; D is tentatively TRBD1 or TRBD2 (5 bases each). The sequence was obtained from a boy under three years old who had a stem cell transplant for Wiskott-Aldrich syndrome, so the T cells may come from the graft donor. CDR3: CASSFGTHNEQFF. The CDR3 coding sequence is TGTGCCAGCAGCTTCGGGACGCACAATGAGCAGTTCTTC.